The 32 T cell receptor beta chains given below trace back to one sample, sequenced in a study of blood T cell repertoires in COVID-19. The table came from immunoSEQ multiplex PCR; TCRdb's copy has only in-frame clones and leaves some out. The profile shows some 66,000 clones, roughly nine tenths of them singletons. Sequencing used peripheral blood. All receptors derive from a human donor in a cohort sampled during active COVID-19.

The chain joins TRBV15 to TRBJ2-3; 8 bases line up with TRBD2. There are 17 residues in the CDR3. The V gene's germline CDR1 is LNHNV and CDR2 YYDKDF (reference sequence). The V and J ends lost 1 base and 2 bases, in that order; junction bases with no gene match: 8. CDR3: CATSRAREGLDTDTQYF. CDR3 bases: TGTGCCACCAGCAGAGCTCGGGAGGGCCTCGACACAGATACGCAGTATTTT.

The V and J genes are TRBV28 and TRBJ2-5; TRBD2 matches 8 bases. Germline V gene sequence: CDR1 MDHEN, CDR2 SYDVKM. The CDR3 totals 14 residues. Losses at the gene ends were 6 bases for V and 8 bases for J; bases not matched to a gene: 11. CDR3 protein: CASRLPGGQKTQYF. In DNA, the CDR3 is TGTGCCAGCAGACTCCCGGGAGGGCAAAAAACCCAGTACTTC.

V is TRBV4-3 and J is TRBJ2-2; no firm D call. This CDR3 is 14 amino acids long. The V and J ends lost 4 bases and 0 bases respectively, with 6 bases between them. Looked up from germline, CDR1 is LGHNA and CDR2 is YSLEER. CDR3 sequence (DNA): TGCGCCAGCAGCCGCAGCGCGAACACCGGGGAGCTGTTTTTT. Its translation: CASSRSANTGELFF.

Concerning this clone itself: At one end, the junction sequence differs from germline, possibly due to a read error. For the CDR3, the DNA is TGTGCCACCAGCAGAGATTTAGGGACATTCTTT. It specifies CATSRDLGTFF. The chain carries TRBV15 and TRBJ1-4; a weak D match, TRBD1 (6 bases). The CDR3 spans 11 residues. The germline V gene has CDR1 LNHNV and CDR2 YYDKDF (reference sequence).

This chain joins TRBV29-1 and TRBJ2-2, with TRBD1 matching 7 bases. The germline gives CDR1 SQVTM, CDR2 ANQGSEA. There are 14 residues in the CDR3. V lost 6 bases to trimming and J lost 2 bases; unmatched junction nucleotides: 6. CDR3 amino acids: CSVGDSLNTGELFF. The CDR3 nucleotides read TGCAGCGTGGGGGACAGCTTAAACACCGGGGAGCTGTTTTTT.

The rearrangement links TRBV24-1 to TRBJ2-1; a weak D match, TRBD2 (6 bases). The CDR3 loop spans 14 amino acids. V shed 3 bases and J shed 3 bases, with 8 bases lying between them. The germline V gene has CDR1 KGHDR and CDR2 SFDVKD. The CDR3 here is CATSDPGLYNEQFF. The CDR3 DNA is TGTGCCACCAGTGATCCGGGACTCTACAATGAGCAGTTCTTC.

The J gene is TRBJ1-3, the V gene TRBV4-3; D is ambiguous. Germline V gene data show CDR1 as LGHNA and CDR2 as YSLEER. The CDR3 runs to 16 residues. V was cut by 3 bases and J by 4 bases, with 16 bases left in between. The CDR3 loop is CASSQGLEDMGNTIYF. The CDR3 DNA is TGCGCCAGCAGCCAGGGCCTGGAGGATATGGGAAACACCATATATTTT.

This clone was detected once. V usage is TRBV15 and J usage is TRBJ2-7, with TRBD2 as a possible D gene (7 bases). V lost 4 bases and J 4 bases, leaving 14 bases between the germline ends. The germline CDR1 and CDR2 sequences are LNHNV and YYDKDF (reference sequence). CDR3 size: 14 residues. The CDR3 region is CATSTGEGVYEQYF. In nucleotides, the CDR3 is TGTGCCACCAGCACGGGGGAGGGGGTATACGAGCAGTACTTC.

A single count supports this clone. The chain links TRBV29-1 to TRBJ1-2; maybe TRBD1 (5 bases). The CDR3 length is 15 residues. The V end lost 3 bases, the J end lost 4 bases, and 18 bases lay between the germline ends. Germline lookup yields CDR1 SQVTM and CDR2 ANQGSEA. The CDR3, as DNA: TGCAGCGTTGATAACGGCCCCAGGGCAGGCTATGGCTACACCTTC. Its protein is CSVDNGPRAGYGYTF.

The genes are TRBV24-1 and TRBJ2-2; 8 positions match TRBD1. The J segment lost 1 base and the V segment lost 4 bases, leaving 10 bases of the junction unmatched. Germline V lookup: CDR1 KGHDR, CDR2 SFDVKD. The CDR3 loop spans 18 amino acids. CDR3 sequence (DNA): TGTGCCACCAGTGAAAGCGGTTGGGGGACAGGGAACACCGGGGAGCTGTTTTTT. Translated: CATSESGWGTGNTGELFF.

The rearrangement uses TRBV5-1 and TRBJ1-1; D unresolved. The ends were cut back, 4 bases at V and 1 base at J, with 14 bases in the middle. This CDR3 contains 15 residues. CDR1 is SGHRS, CDR2 YFSETQ, per germline. DNA for the CDR3: TGCGCCAGCAGCCCTACTTTAGGAGAGAACACTGAAGCTTTCTTT. Amino acids: CASSPTLGENTEAFF.

J is TRBJ1-3 and V is TRBV7-2, with D perhaps matching TRBD1 (5 bases). Germline values: CDR1 SGHTA, CDR2 FQGNSA. V was clipped by 4 bases and J by 3 bases, with 13 bases between them. The CDR3 covers 15 residues. The CDR3 region has the DNA TGTGCCAGCAGCTCCAGCGGGGGTTTTGGAAACACCATATATTTT. Its translation: CASSSSGGFGNTIYF. Drawing the rest from reference TRBV7-2 and TRBJ1-3, the complete variable domain is GAGVSQSPSNKVTEKGKDVELRCDPISGHTALYWYRQSLGQGLEFLIYFQGNSAPDKSGLPSDRFSAERTGGSVSTLTIQRTQQEDSAVYLCASSSSGGFGNTIYFGEGSWLTVV.

The chain uses TRBV2 and TRBJ2-5; D gene uncertain. CDR3 size: 14 residues. Trimming removed 2 bases from V and 2 bases from J, with 9 bases in between. Germline CDR1 and CDR2: SNHLY and FYNNEI. The CDR3 is CASSEKTLQETQYF. CDR3 coding DNA: TGTGCCAGCAGTGAAAAAACACTACAAGAGACCCAGTACTTC.

This chain connects TRBV28 to TRBJ1-6, with 8 bases lining up with TRBD1. The CDR3 is made up of 14 amino acids. Looked up from germline, CDR1 is MDHEN and CDR2 is SYDVKM. The V segment lost 6 bases and the J segment 10 bases; nucleotides outside the gene matches: 8. CDR3 region: CASRLDRGGSPLHF. CDR3 bases: TGTGCCAGCAGGTTAGACAGGGGAGGATCACCCCTCCACTTT.

The chain recombines TRBV11-2 with TRBJ2-1, with 10 bases that match TRBD2. From germline, CDR1 is SGHAT and CDR2 FQNNGV. The CDR3 totals 15 residues. J was trimmed by 9 bases and V by 2 bases; bases with no gene match: 7. CDR3 DNA: TGTGCCAGCAGCTTAAGTCCACTAGCGGGACTTGAGCAGTTCTTC. This translates into CASSLSPLAGLEQFF.

Only one count was recorded for this clone. This sequence joins TRBV30 and TRBJ1-6; 7 nucleotides match TRBD1. The germline V gene encodes CDR1 GTSNPN and CDR2 SVGIG (reference sequence). The CDR3 is 14 amino acids. V lost 2 bases to trimming and J lost 8 bases; unmatched junction nucleotides: 6. The CDR3 nucleotides read TGTGCCTGGAGTCTCGGACAGGATCATTCACCCCTCCACTTT. Translating it yields CAWSLGQDHSPLHF.

This chain uses TRBV4-3 with TRBJ2-1, with TRBD2 identical over 9 bases. Germline CDR1 and CDR2: LGHNA and YSLEER. V lost 2 bases and J lost 5; bases outside the gene matches: 4. This CDR3 contains 15 residues. The CDR3 is CASSQHSGGHNEQFF. The CDR3 region has the DNA TGCGCCAGCAGCCAACATAGCGGGGGACACAATGAGCAGTTCTTC.

This clone was found once. The CDR3 nucleotides read TGTGCCAGCAGTCAACACAGCTACGAGCAGTACTTC. Its protein is CASSQHSYEQYF. This rearrangement joins TRBV11-2 to TRBJ2-7; D call uncertain. The germline V gene encodes CDR1 SGHAT and CDR2 FQNNGV. The ends were cut back, 6 bases at V and 3 bases at J, with 9 bases in the middle. This CDR3 is 12 amino acids long. Using reference TRBV11-2 and TRBJ2-7 for the parts outside the CDR3, the full variable domain is EAGVAQSPRYKIIEKRQSVAFWCNPISGHATLYWYQQILGQGPKLLIQFQNNGVVDDSQLPKDRFSAERLKGVDSTLKIQPAKLEDSAVYLCASSQHSYEQYFGPGTRLTVT.

The chain couples TRBV19 to TRBJ1-4; D gene ambiguous. This CDR3 comprises 14 residues. The V gene's germline CDR1 is LNHDA and CDR2 SQIVND (reference sequence). The ends were cut back, 5 bases at V and 1 base at J, with 8 bases in the middle. This CDR3 reads CASSGGGTNEKLFF. The DNA for the CDR3 is TGTGCCAGTAGTGGAGGAGGAACTAATGAAAAACTGTTTTTT.

This sequence joins TRBV4-3 and TRBJ2-3; D possibly corresponds to TRBD1 (5 bases). V lost 0 bases and J lost 7, with 17 bases in between. The CDR3 consists of 16 residues. The germline V gene encodes CDR1 LGHNA and CDR2 YSLEER. CDR3 protein: CASSQDQGSSPYTQYF. The CDR3 coding sequence is TGCGCCAGCAGCCAAGATCAGGGTTCATCACCATATACGCAGTATTTT.

The V and J genes are TRBV19 and TRBJ1-5, with 9 bases lining up with TRBD1. The CDR3 consists of 14 residues. Germline V CDR1 and CDR2: LNHDA, SQIVND (reference sequence). The ends lost 9 bases at V and 7 bases at J; junction bases unmatched: 10. CDR3 loop: CASRTGGAGQPQHF. The CDR3 region has the DNA TGTGCCAGCAGAACAGGGGGCGCTGGACAGCCCCAGCATTTT.

This chain connects TRBV15 to TRBJ1-2; 7 nucleotides line up with TRBD1. V dropped 3 bases and J dropped 2; count of bases not matched to a gene: 3. The CDR3 has 14 residues. Germline V CDR1 and CDR2: LNHNV, YYDKDF (reference sequence). This chain's CDR3 is CATSRTGLNYGYTF. CDR3 bases: TGTGCCACCAGCAGGACAGGGCTCAACTATGGCTACACCTTC.

The V gene is TRBV30, the J gene TRBJ2-7; 9 nucleotides agree with TRBD2. V trimming: 0 bases; J trimming: 6 bases; junction bases outside the gene matches: 3. Germline assignment: CDR1 GTSNPN and CDR2 SVGIG (reference sequence). The CDR3 extends over 13 amino acids. In nucleotides, the CDR3 is TGTGCCTGGAGTGTAAAAGCGGGAGGCGAGCAGTACTTC. Its protein product is CAWSVKAGGEQYF.

The CDR3 sequence is CASSQDYLAGAVTDTQYF. As DNA, the CDR3 is TGCGCCAGCAGCCAAGATTACCTAGCGGGGGCCGTCACAGATACGCAGTATTTT. The chain carries TRBV4-3 and TRBJ2-3; 10 bases agree with TRBD2. The CDR3 loop spans 18 amino acids. V was pared by 0 bases and J by 2 bases, with 8 bases of the junction left unmatched. In germline, CDR1 is LGHNA, CDR2 YSLEER.

The chain recombines TRBV18 with TRBJ2-2, with TRBD1 identical over 9 bases. V dropped 5 bases and J dropped 5; count of bases not matched to a gene: 6. This CDR3 region has 15 residues. Germline V lookup: CDR1 KGHSH, CDR2 LQKENI. CDR3 sequence: CASSYDRGSTGELFF. CDR3 DNA: TGTGCCAGCTCATACGACAGGGGGTCGACCGGGGAGCTGTTTTTT.

V gene TRBV7-6 combines with J gene TRBJ1-1; TRBD1 might be the D (5 bases). The CDR3 is made up of 18 amino acids. V was clipped by 4 bases and J by 0 bases, with 21 bases between them. Per the germline V gene, CDR1 is SGHVS and CDR2 is FNYEAQ. The CDR3 here is CASSWSGPGGMMNTEAFF. The DNA for the CDR3 is TGTGCCAGCAGCTGGAGCGGCCCCGGGGGAATGATGAACACTGAAGCTTTCTTT.

The J gene is TRBJ1-5, the V gene TRBV3-1 (or the pseudogene TRBV3-2); D might be TRBD1 (6 bases). Trimming pared 3 bases from V and 7 bases from J, leaving 10 bases between. CDR1 and CDR2 (germline): LGHDT, YNNKEL (reference sequence). CDR3 length: 13 residues. CDR3 region: CASSQIQGQPQHF. CDR3 sequence (DNA): TGTGCCAGCAGCCAGATACAGGGACAGCCCCAGCATTTT.

The chain combines TRBV19 with TRBJ2-1; 9 bases are a match to TRBD1. Germline-derived CDR1 and CDR2 are LNHDA and SQIVND (reference sequence). V shed 0 bases, J shed 6 bases, and the junction held 3 bases outside the gene matches. The CDR3 runs 15 residues. This CDR3 is CASSIDRDRVNEQFF. In nucleotides, the CDR3 is TGTGCCAGTAGTATAGATCGGGACAGGGTCAATGAGCAGTTCTTC.

The chain combines TRBV6-2 or TRBV6-3 with TRBJ1-1; 7 positions agree with TRBD1. V shed 4 bases and J 0 bases; nucleotides not matched to a gene: 5. CDR3 length: 15 residues. Germline values: CDR1 MNHEY, CDR2 SVGEGT. The CDR3 DNA is TGTGCCAGCAGTTCCCTGACAGGGATGAACACTGAAGCTTTCTTT. Amino acid sequence: CASSSLTGMNTEAFF.

The V gene is TRBV6-6, the J gene TRBJ1-1; 11 bases line up with TRBD1. Germline V gene data show CDR1 as MNHNY and CDR2 as SVGAGI (reference sequence). The CDR3 totals 14 residues. The junction had 0 bases not matched to a gene; V was cut back by 0 bases and J by 6 bases. CDR3 nucleotide sequence: TGTGCCAGCAGTTACTCGGGACAGGGGGCTGAAGCTTTCTTT. Its translation is CASSYSGQGAEAFF.

The chain uses TRBV5-6 and TRBJ1-4; possible D gene TRBD1, 5 bases. CDR3 length: 14 amino acids. The germline V gene encodes CDR1 SGHDT and CDR2 YYEEEE. V lost 2 bases and J 8 bases, leaving 13 bases between the germline ends. CDR3 DNA: TGTGCCAGCAGCTTTATTACCTGGGGCGAAAAACTGTTTTTT. Its protein is CASSFITWGEKLFF.

This clone was seen more than once but under ten times. The rearrangement uses TRBV10-2 and TRBJ1-5; a weak D match, TRBD1 (5 bases). The CDR3 has 15 amino acids. Germline assignment: CDR1 WSHSY and CDR2 SAAADI. The V end was cut by 7 bases, the J end by 0 bases, with 13 bases between. This chain's CDR3 is CASNGGQGSNQPQHF. The DNA for the CDR3 is TGCGCCAGCAACGGCGGTCAGGGTAGCAATCAGCCCCAGCATTTT.